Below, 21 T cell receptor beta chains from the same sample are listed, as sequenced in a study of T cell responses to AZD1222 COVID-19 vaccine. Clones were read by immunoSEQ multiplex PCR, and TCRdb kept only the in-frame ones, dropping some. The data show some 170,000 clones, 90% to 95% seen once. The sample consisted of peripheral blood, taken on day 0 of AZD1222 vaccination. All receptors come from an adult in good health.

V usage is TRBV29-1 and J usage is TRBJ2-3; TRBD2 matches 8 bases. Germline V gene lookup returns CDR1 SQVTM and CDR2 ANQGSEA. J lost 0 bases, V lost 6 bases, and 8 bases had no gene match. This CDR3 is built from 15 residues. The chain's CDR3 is CSVRGGLTSTDTQYF. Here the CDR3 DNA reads TGCAGCGTCCGCGGGGGGCTAACCAGCACAGATACGCAGTATTTT.

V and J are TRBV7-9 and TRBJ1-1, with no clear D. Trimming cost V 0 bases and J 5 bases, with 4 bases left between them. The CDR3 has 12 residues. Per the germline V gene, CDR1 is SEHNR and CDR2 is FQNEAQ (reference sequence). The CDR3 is CASSLALTEAFF. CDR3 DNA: TGTGCCAGCAGCTTAGCGCTTACTGAAGCTTTCTTT.

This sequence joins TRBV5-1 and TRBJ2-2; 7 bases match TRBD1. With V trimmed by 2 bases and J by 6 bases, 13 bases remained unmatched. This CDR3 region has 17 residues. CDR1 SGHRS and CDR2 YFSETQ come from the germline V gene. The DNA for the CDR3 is TGCGCCAGCAGCTTCGCCGTAGGGGGCGCGACGGCCGGGGAGCTGTTTTTT. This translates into CASSFAVGGATAGELFF.

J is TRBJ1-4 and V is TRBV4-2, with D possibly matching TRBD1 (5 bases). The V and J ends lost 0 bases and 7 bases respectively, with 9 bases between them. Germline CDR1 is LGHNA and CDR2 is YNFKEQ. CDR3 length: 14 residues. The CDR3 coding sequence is TGTGCCAGCAGCCAAGATTCAGGGATTGAAAAACTGTTTTTT. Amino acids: CASSQDSGIEKLFF.

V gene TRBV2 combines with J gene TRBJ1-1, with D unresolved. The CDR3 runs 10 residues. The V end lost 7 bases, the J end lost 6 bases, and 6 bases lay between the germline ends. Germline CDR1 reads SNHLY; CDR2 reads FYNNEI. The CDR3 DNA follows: TGTGCCAGCATAGGCGCTGAAGCTTTCTTT. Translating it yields CASIGAEAFF. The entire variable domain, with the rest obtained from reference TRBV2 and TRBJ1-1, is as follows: EPEVTQTPSHQVTQMGQEVILRCVPISNHLYFYWYRQILGQKVEFLVSFYNNEISEKSEIFDDQFSVERPDGSNFTLKIRSTKLEDSAMYFCASIGAEAFFGQGTRLTVV.

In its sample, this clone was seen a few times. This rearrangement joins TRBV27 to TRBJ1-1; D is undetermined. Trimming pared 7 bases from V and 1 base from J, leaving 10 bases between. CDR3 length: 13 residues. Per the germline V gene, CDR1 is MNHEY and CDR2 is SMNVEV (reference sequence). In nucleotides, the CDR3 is TGTGCCAGCACGCGTGGAGCGAACACTGAAGCTTTCTTT. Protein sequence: CASTRGANTEAFF.

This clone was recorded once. CDR3 nucleotides: TGCGCCAGCAGCCAGACCAAGGAGGGCTCCTACGAGCAGTACTTC. This gives the protein CASSQTKEGSYEQYF. The chain joins TRBV4-1 to TRBJ2-7; D perhaps matches TRBD2 (6 bases). The CDR3 length is 15 residues. V dropped 3 bases and J dropped 0 bases, with 12 bases sitting between them. Germline-derived CDR1 and CDR2 are MGHRA and YSYEKL.

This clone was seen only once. In nucleotides, the CDR3 is TGTGCCAGCAGTGAAAATCGGCTCCATGAGCAGTTCTTC. This codes for CASSENRLHEQFF. V usage is TRBV2 and J usage is TRBJ2-1; no clear D. CDR1 and CDR2 (germline): SNHLY, FYNNEI. This CDR3 spans 13 amino acids. Trimming shortened V by 2 bases and J by 8 bases, and 10 bases separated the two germline ends.

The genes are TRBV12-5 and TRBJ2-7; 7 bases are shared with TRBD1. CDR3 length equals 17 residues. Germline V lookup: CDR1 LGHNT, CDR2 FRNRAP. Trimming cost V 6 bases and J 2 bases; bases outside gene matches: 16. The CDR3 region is CASGTSSGTDLTYEQYF. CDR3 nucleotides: TGTGCTAGTGGCACCTCTTCCGGGACAGATTTAACCTACGAGCAGTACTTC.

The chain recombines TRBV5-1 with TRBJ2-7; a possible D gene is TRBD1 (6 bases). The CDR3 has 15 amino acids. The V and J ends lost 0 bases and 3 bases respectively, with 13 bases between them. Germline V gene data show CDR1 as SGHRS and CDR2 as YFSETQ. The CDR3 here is CASSLDSGQHYEQYF. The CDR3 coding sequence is TGCGCCAGCAGCTTGGATTCCGGACAGCACTACGAGCAGTACTTC.

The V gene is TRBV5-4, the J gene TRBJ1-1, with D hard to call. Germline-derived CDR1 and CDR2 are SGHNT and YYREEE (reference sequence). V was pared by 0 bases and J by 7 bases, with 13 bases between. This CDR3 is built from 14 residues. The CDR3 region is CASSLAGREGEAFF. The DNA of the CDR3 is TGTGCCAGCAGCTTGGCAGGACGGGAGGGTGAAGCTTTCTTT. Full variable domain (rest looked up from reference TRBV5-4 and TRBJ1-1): ETGVTQSPTHLIKTRGQQVTLRCSSQSGHNTVSWYQQALGQGPQFIFQYYREEENGRGNFPPRFSGLQFPNYSSELNVNALELDDSALYLCASSLAGREGEAFFGQGTRLTVV.

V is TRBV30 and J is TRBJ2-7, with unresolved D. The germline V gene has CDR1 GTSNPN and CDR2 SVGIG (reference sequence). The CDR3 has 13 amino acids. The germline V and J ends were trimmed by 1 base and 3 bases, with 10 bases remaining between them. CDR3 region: CAWSGNLGYEQYF. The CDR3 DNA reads TGTGCCTGGAGTGGGAATCTGGGCTACGAGCAGTACTTC.

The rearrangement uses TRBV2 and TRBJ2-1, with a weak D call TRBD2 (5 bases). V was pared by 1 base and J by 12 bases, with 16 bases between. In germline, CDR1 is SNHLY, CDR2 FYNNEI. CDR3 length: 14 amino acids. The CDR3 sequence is CASSEDIVPGLQFF. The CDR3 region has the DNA TGTGCCAGCAGTGAAGACATCGTGCCCGGACTGCAGTTCTTC.

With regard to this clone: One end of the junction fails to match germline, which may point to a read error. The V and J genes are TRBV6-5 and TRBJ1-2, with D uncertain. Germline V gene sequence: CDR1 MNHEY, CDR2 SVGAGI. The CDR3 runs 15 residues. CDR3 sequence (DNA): TGTGCCAGCAGTGACTCGGGGAGGTCTAACTATGGCTACACCTTC. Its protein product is CASSDSGRSNYGYTF.

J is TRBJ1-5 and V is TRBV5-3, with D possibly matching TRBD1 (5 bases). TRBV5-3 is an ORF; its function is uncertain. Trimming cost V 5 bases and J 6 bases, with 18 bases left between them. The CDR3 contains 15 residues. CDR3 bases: TGTGCCAGAAGGTGGGTGTTAGGGGTGTTTCAGCCCCAGCATTTT. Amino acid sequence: CARRWVLGVFQPQHF.

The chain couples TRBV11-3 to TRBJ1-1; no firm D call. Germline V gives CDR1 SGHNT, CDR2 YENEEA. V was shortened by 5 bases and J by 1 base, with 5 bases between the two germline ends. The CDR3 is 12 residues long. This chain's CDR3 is CASSRGNTEAFF. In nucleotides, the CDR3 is TGTGCCAGCAGCCGGGGGAACACTGAAGCTTTCTTT. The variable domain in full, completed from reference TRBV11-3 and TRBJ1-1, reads EAGVVQSPRYKIIEKKQPVAFWCNPISGHNTLYWYLQNLGQGPELLIRYENEEAVDDSQLPKDRFSAERLKGVDSTLKIQPAELGDSAVYLCASSRGNTEAFFGQGTRLTVV.

CDR3 loop: CASSHAFREGYTF. CDR3 bases: TGTGCCAGCAGCCACGCTTTCAGGGAAGGCTACACCTTC. The J gene is TRBJ1-2, the V gene TRBV6-6; maybe TRBD1 (5 bases). CDR1 and CDR2 (germline): MNHNY, SVGAGI (reference sequence). The length of the CDR3 is 13 residues. V was pared by 6 bases and J by 8 bases, with 16 bases between.

The CDR3 loop is CASSPTGVGQPQHF. The CDR3 DNA is TGTGCCAGCTCACCGACAGGGGTGGGGCAGCCCCAGCATTTT. This chain connects TRBV18 to TRBJ1-5, with 8 bases aligning to TRBD1. This CDR3 region has 14 residues. Germline V gene sequence: CDR1 KGHSH, CDR2 LQKENI. V lost 3 bases, J lost 7 bases, and 5 bases stayed unmatched.

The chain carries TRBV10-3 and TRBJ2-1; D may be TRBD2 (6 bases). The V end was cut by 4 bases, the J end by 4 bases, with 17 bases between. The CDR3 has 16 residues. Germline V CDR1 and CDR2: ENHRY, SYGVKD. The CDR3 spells CAISGDSRGSYNEQFF. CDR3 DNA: TGTGCCATCAGTGGGGACTCTCGGGGCTCATACAATGAGCAGTTCTTC.

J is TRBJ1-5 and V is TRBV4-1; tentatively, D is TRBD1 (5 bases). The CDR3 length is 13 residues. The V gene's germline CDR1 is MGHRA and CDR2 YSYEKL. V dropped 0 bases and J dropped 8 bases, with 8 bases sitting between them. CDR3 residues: CASSQEAGKPQHF. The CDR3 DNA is TGCGCCAGCAGCCAAGAAGCAGGGAAGCCCCAGCATTTT.

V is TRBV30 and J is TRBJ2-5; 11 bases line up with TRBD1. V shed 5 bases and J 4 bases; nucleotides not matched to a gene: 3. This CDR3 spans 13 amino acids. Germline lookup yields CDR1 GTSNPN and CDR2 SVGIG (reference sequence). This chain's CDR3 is CAWGQGAGETQYF. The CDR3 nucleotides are TGTGCCTGGGGACAGGGGGCGGGAGAGACCCAGTACTTC.